This T cell receptor (beta chain) was recovered during a study of human versus mouse CDR3 diversity and MHC coevolution. Study information: The immunoSEQ assay reportedly detects one in 200,000 T cells.

A word on this clone: The antigen is unknown.

Naive CD4 T cells were sorted as CD45RO-negative, CD62L-positive. The germline CDR1 and CDR2 sequences are SGHTA and FQGNSA. The CDR3 length is 13 residues. Trimming took off 5 bases at V and 5 bases at J, with 12 bases between the two ends. Some clones are missing from TCRdb's copy, which holds only in-frame ones; the method was immunoSEQ multiplex PCR. In the table there are 75,000 to 90,000 clones, around 95% of which are singletons. Findings of the study overall: Approximately 1.7 million TCR beta clonotypes were estimated for humans, the largest repertoire. On average, humans showed more CDR3 deletions and insertions than mice.

Sequenced input: naive CD4+ T cells from blood. The subset: CD45RO-negative CD62L-positive naive CD4 T cells. The sequence was obtained from a person aged 30 to 70 in good health. The chain recombines TRBV7-2 with TRBJ2-5; D unclear. In DNA form, the CDR3 reads TGTGCCAGCAGCGAATGGCGGCGGGAGACCCAGTACTTC. It specifies CASSEWRRETQYF.